One and the same sample provided the 2 T cell receptor beta chains below, sequenced in a study of T cell repertoires in aging, cancer and after chemotherapy. The template was genomic DNA from peripheral blood, not RNA. A mixed TRB-A/B primer pool amplified rearranged TRB by multiplex touch-down PCR. From the multiplex PCR reads, TCRdb called clonotypes with MiXCR, one entry per CDR3 protein. This sample has 4,500 to 5,500 distinct CDR3 sequences; approximately 31% occur once, and the top ten carry about 20%. The sample was blood. The receptors derive from a human donor with a blood cancer. The donor label of this sample is uncertain.

The chain recombines TRBV12-3 or TRBV12-4 with TRBJ1-3; TRBD1 agrees at 10 bases. V lost 6 bases to trimming and J lost 3 bases; unmatched junction nucleotides: 5. The CDR3 is made up of 15 amino acids. CDR3 residues: CASRSGTGDGNTIYF. The CDR3 DNA is TGTGCCAGCAGGTCCGGGACAGGGGATGGAAACACCATATATTTT.

In its sample, this clonotype is medium-sized. V is TRBV6-5 and J is TRBJ2-7, with D unresolved. Deletions cut 2 bases from V and 7 bases from J, with 18 bases between. The length of the CDR3 is 15 residues. Per germline, CDR1 MNHEY and CDR2 SVGAGI. CDR3 loop: CASSYGGATSGEQYF. As DNA, the CDR3 is TGTGCCAGCAGTTACGGTGGAGCCACCTCGGGTGAGCAGTACTTC.